The 25 T cell receptor beta chains presented below share a single source sample, sequenced in a study of cytomegalovirus exposure and HLA in healthy donors. PCR employed 60 Vbeta and 13 Jbeta primers. Here immunoSEQ multiplex PCR was the method, and the copy in TCRdb shows in-frame clones only, minus some. The sample includes some 140,000 clones, around 75% of them seen just once. Sequenced input: PBMCs. These receptors were collected from a man aged 25 to 45 in good health and CMV-seronegative.

The V call is TRBV11-3, the J call TRBJ2-3, with no clear D. The CDR3 has 13 residues. Trimming left V 1 base short and J 6 bases short, with 8 bases between. Germline CDR1 and CDR2: SGHNT and YENEEA. The CDR3 DNA reads TGTGCCAGCAGCTTAGTAGAAACTGATACGCAGTATTTT. Its protein product is CASSLVETDTQYF.

CDR3 sequence reads: CASSLALDRLFSDTQYF. The CDR3, as DNA: TGCGCCAGCAGCTTGGCCCTGGACAGGCTCTTCTCCGATACGCAGTATTTT. The chain uses TRBV5-1 and TRBJ2-3; 7 nucleotides align to TRBD1. Germline lookup yields CDR1 SGHRS and CDR2 YFSETQ. The CDR3 is made up of 17 amino acids. The V gene end was trimmed by 0 bases and the J gene end by 6 bases; junction bases not matched to a gene: 13.

Comments on this clone: The junction does not match germline at one end; this may be a read error. V usage is TRBV7-7 and J usage is TRBJ2-5; 7 nucleotides match TRBD2. Germline loops: CDR1 SSHAT, CDR2 FNYEAQ (reference sequence). The CDR3 loop spans 14 amino acids. The CDR3 sequence: CASSLAGQQETQYF. The CDR3 bases are TGTGCTAGCAGCTTAGCGGGCCAGCAAGAGACCCAGTACTTC.

This chain connects TRBV30 to TRBJ2-7; D remains ambiguous. The germline V gene encodes CDR1 GTSNPN and CDR2 SVGIG (reference sequence). The germline V and J ends were trimmed by 4 bases and 2 bases, with 12 bases remaining between them. CDR3 length equals 13 residues. The CDR3: CAWTASGPYEQYF. The CDR3, as DNA: TGTGCCTGGACGGCGTCAGGCCCCTACGAGCAGTACTTC.

This clone was detected only a few times. The chain joins TRBV6-4 to TRBJ2-3; 10 positions agree with TRBD2. The germline gives CDR1 MRHNA, CDR2 SNTAGT. Unmatched junction bases numbered 4, after V lost 0 bases and J lost 1 base. The CDR3 has 17 amino acids. The CDR3 DNA sequence: TGTGCCAGCAGTGACTCGAGCGGGGGGGCCGGCACAGATACGCAGTATTTT. Protein: CASSDSSGGAGTDTQYF.

This chain uses TRBV4-1 with TRBJ2-7; a weak D match, TRBD2 (6 bases). This CDR3 is 16 amino acids long. The germline V and J ends were trimmed by 1 base and 4 bases, with 17 bases remaining between them. In germline, CDR1 is MGHRA, CDR2 YSYEKL. CDR3 sequence: CASSQAVGGPGYEQYF. CDR3 DNA sequence: TGCGCCAGCAGCCAAGCCGTGGGGGGTCCGGGGTACGAGCAGTACTTC.

J is TRBJ2-3 and V is TRBV5-4; TRBD2 agrees at 13 bases. V lost 4 bases to trimming and J lost 3 bases; unmatched junction nucleotides: 5. From germline, CDR1 is SGHNT and CDR2 YYREEE (reference sequence). This CDR3 is built from 16 residues. CDR3: CASSRRTSGGTDTQYF. In DNA form, the CDR3 reads TGTGCCAGCAGCCGGAGGACTAGCGGGGGAACAGATACGCAGTATTTT.

The rearrangement joins TRBV7-6 to TRBJ2-7; a weak D match, TRBD2 (6 bases). Trimming left V 5 bases short and J 4 bases short, with 15 bases between. This CDR3 comprises 14 residues. In germline, CDR1 is SGHVS, CDR2 FNYEAQ. As DNA, the CDR3 is TGTGCCAGCAGCGGAGGGACTTTGTTGTACGAGCAGTACTTC. It codes for CASSGGTLLYEQYF.

This chain joins TRBV4-3 and TRBJ1-1; no clear D gene. V was clipped by 0 bases and J by 6 bases, with 17 bases between them. Germline V gene sequence: CDR1 LGHNA, CDR2 YSLEER. There are 16 residues in the CDR3. Here the CDR3 DNA reads TGCGCCAGCAGCCAAGAGATTCAGGCGATCGGGGCTGAAGCTTTCTTT. Its protein is CASSQEIQAIGAEAFF.

V is TRBV11-2 and J is TRBJ2-7, with 7 bases lining up with TRBD1. Germline V gene sequence: CDR1 SGHAT, CDR2 FQNNGV. The CDR3 spans 13 residues. With V trimmed by 8 bases and J by 6 bases, 10 bases remained unmatched. In nucleotides, the CDR3 is TGTGCCAGCGCGACAGGGTTGGGCTTCGAGCAGTACTTC. Its translation: CASATGLGFEQYF.

V is TRBV6-9 and J is TRBJ2-3; D is possibly TRBD2 (6 bases). This CDR3 contains 12 residues. The V and J ends lost 9 bases and 8 bases respectively, with 15 bases between them. Germline values: CDR1 MNHGY, CDR2 SVAAGI. The CDR3 loop is CASTRLEVTQYF. CDR3 coding DNA: TGTGCCAGTACACGACTAGAAGTTACGCAGTATTTT.

The rearrangement links TRBV4-3 to TRBJ1-2, with D uncertain. The CDR3 spans 15 residues. CDR1 LGHNA and CDR2 YSLEER come from the germline V gene. V lost 0 bases and J 4 bases, leaving 12 bases between the germline ends. CDR3 residues: CASSQEAGIGYGYTF. CDR3 DNA sequence: TGCGCCAGCAGCCAAGAGGCGGGGATAGGCTATGGCTACACCTTC.

The chain employs TRBV9 and TRBJ1-2; D unresolved. Per the germline V gene, CDR1 is SGDLS and CDR2 is YYNGEE. The V gene lost 2 bases and the J gene lost 6 bases, with 14 bases spanning the gap. This CDR3 is built from 14 residues. The CDR3 loop reads CASSVSGSNDGYTF. CDR3 nucleotides: TGTGCCAGCAGCGTCTCCGGGTCGAACGATGGCTACACCTTC. Full variable domain (remainder filled in from reference TRBV9 and TRBJ1-2): DSGVTQTPKHLITATGQRVTLRCSPRSGDLSVYWYQQSLDQGLQFLIQYYNGEERAKGNILERFSAQQFPDLHSELNLSSLELGDSALYFCASSVSGSNDGYTFGSGTRLTVV.

The chain recombines TRBV6-6 with TRBJ2-7, with 12 bases fitting TRBD1. V gave up 2 bases and J gave up 6 bases; unmatched junction bases: 8. Germline lookup yields CDR1 MNHNY and CDR2 SVGAGI (reference sequence). This CDR3 contains 16 residues. CDR3 sequence (DNA): TGTGCCAGCAGTTACCCTCCCGGGACAGGGGGCCCCGAGCAGTACTTC. It is translated as CASSYPPGTGGPEQYF.

This clone was counted only a few times. The chain recombines TRBV7-3 with TRBJ2-7; the match to TRBD1 covers 7 bases. V was clipped by 4 bases and J by 3 bases; unmatched bases: 6. The CDR3 consists of 14 residues. Per the germline V gene, CDR1 is SGHTA and CDR2 is FQGTGA. CDR3 region: CASSSTGNYYEQYF. For the CDR3, the DNA is TGTGCCAGCAGCTCGACAGGGAATTACTACGAGCAGTACTTC.

J is TRBJ1-3 and V is TRBV7-9; unclear D gene. V was clipped by 7 bases and J by 2 bases, with 9 bases between them. Germline CDR1 and CDR2: SEHNR and FQNEAQ (reference sequence). This CDR3 spans 13 amino acids. In DNA form, the CDR3 reads TGTGCCAGCAACGGAGGGCCTGGAAACACCATATATTTT. Protein product: CASNGGPGNTIYF.

J is TRBJ2-7 and V is TRBV4-2; 8 positions match TRBD2. Trimming cost V 1 base and J 3 bases; bases outside gene matches: 11. CDR1 and CDR2 from the germline V gene are LGHNA and YNFKEQ. The CDR3 has 17 amino acids. Here the CDR3 reads CASSQGIAGPGYYEQYF. Written as DNA, the CDR3 is TGTGCCAGCAGCCAAGGAATAGCGGGGCCTGGATACTACGAGCAGTACTTC.

This sequence joins TRBV29-1 and TRBJ1-5; D is undetermined. The CDR3 is 13 amino acids. Germline V lookup: CDR1 SQVTM, CDR2 ANQGSEA. Trimming took off 7 bases at V and 3 bases at J, with 13 bases between the two ends. CDR3 in amino acids: CSGQAGNNQPQHF. The DNA of the CDR3 is TGCAGCGGTCAAGCCGGGAACAATCAGCCCCAGCATTTT.

This chain uses TRBV6-1 with TRBJ2-7; 8 bases are shared with TRBD2. From germline, CDR1 is MNHNS and CDR2 SASEGT. Trimming at V came to 3 bases and at J to 6 bases, leaving 19 bases not matched to a gene. This CDR3 is built from 18 residues. The CDR3: CASSEHELGEAGVSEQYF. The CDR3 bases are TGTGCCAGCAGTGAGCACGAATTGGGGGAAGCGGGAGTTAGCGAGCAGTACTTC.

The chain joins TRBV9 to TRBJ2-1; D not resolved. In germline, CDR1 is SGDLS, CDR2 YYNGEE. V was clipped by 0 bases and J by 3 bases, with 10 bases between them. The CDR3 covers 15 residues. The CDR3 nucleotides are TGTGCCAGCAGCGTAGGTAGCCGTAACTACAATGAGCAGTTCTTC. This codes for CASSVGSRNYNEQFF.

The chain employs TRBV28 and TRBJ1-5; unclear D gene. With 3 bases removed from V and 9 bases from J, the gap between germline ends came to 15 bases. Germline assignment: CDR1 MDHEN and CDR2 SYDVKM. There are 14 residues in the CDR3. This CDR3 is CASSLNGRGGPQHF. The CDR3 nucleotides read TGTGCCAGCAGTTTGAACGGCCGAGGAGGGCCCCAGCATTTT.

The chain uses TRBV19 and TRBJ2-5; TRBD2 agrees at 7 bases. The CDR3 spans 16 residues. The V gene end was trimmed by 6 bases and the J gene end by 2 bases; junction bases not matched to a gene: 12. Looked up from germline, CDR1 is LNHDA and CDR2 is SQIVND (reference sequence). Here the CDR3 reads CASRGGTWGVQETQYF. DNA for the CDR3: TGTGCCAGTAGGGGAGGGACCTGGGGCGTACAAGAGACCCAGTACTTC.

The gene calls are TRBV30 and TRBJ2-2, with D possibly being TRBD1 (6 bases). The V and J ends lost 3 bases and 8 bases respectively, with 10 bases between them. Germline V gene sequence: CDR1 GTSNPN, CDR2 SVGIG (reference sequence). The CDR3 has 12 residues. CDR3 sequence reads: CAWSFRGGELFF. The CDR3 DNA reads TGTGCCTGGAGCTTTAGGGGGGGGGAGCTGTTTTTT.

This chain connects TRBV28 to TRBJ1-4; TRBD1 matches 7 bases. The CDR3 sequence is 18 residues long. The V and J ends lost 5 bases and 4 bases, in that order; junction bases with no gene match: 16. Per germline, CDR1 MDHEN and CDR2 SYDVKM. DNA of the CDR3: TGTGCCAGCAGTCCGGGGGACAGCCGACTGTTTTATAATGAAAAACTGTTTTTT. Its protein is CASSPGDSRLFYNEKLFF.

The genes are TRBV21-1 and TRBJ2-7; TRBD1 is the table's D call, not checked against the DNA. TRBV21-1 is a pseudogene segment. There are 16 residues in the CDR3. The CDR3 loop reads CASSKRSSVQGYEQYF. The DNA of the CDR3 is TGTGCCAGCAGCAAACGGAGTAGCGTACAGGGCTACGAGCAGTACTTC.